The 24 T cell receptor beta chains reported below all come from one sample, sequenced in a study of ipilimumab plus nivolumab after autologous stem cell transplantation. Generated by immunoSEQ multiplex PCR, the TCRdb table keeps only in-frame clones and is missing some. Of 43,000 or so clones in the sample, more than 70% are singletons; the top ten hold approximately 0.88%. Here the sequenced sample was PBMCs, taken in a trial of ipilimumab plus nivolumab as post-transplant consolidation. The origin of the receptors is a male donor with multiple myeloma.

The chain employs TRBV9 and TRBJ1-2; no reliable D call. Germline values: CDR1 SGDLS, CDR2 YYNGEE. The ends were cut back, 4 bases at V and 1 base at J, with 11 bases in the middle. This CDR3 is built from 14 residues. The CDR3 nucleotides are TGTGCCAGCAGCCGCGACGGGAATAACTATGGCTACACCTTC. It specifies CASSRDGNNYGYTF.

For the CDR3, the DNA is TGTGCCAGCAGTTACTCGAGGCGCGCCTATGGCTACACCTTC. Its protein product is CASSYSRRAYGYTF. This rearrangement joins TRBV6-5 to TRBJ1-2; D not resolved. The CDR3 is made up of 14 amino acids. Germline V gene data show CDR1 as MNHEY and CDR2 as SVGAGI. V was pared by 0 bases and J by 4 bases, with 9 bases between.

V usage is TRBV7-3 and J usage is TRBJ2-1, with D uncertain. The CDR3 has 14 residues. Germline V gives CDR1 SGHTA, CDR2 FQGTGA. Deletions cut 0 bases from V and 5 bases from J, with 8 bases between. In nucleotides, the CDR3 is TGTGCCAGCAGCTTAACGGTCCGAGACAATGAGCAGTTCTTC. Translated, it gives CASSLTVRDNEQFF.

The chain carries TRBV7-3 and TRBJ1-1; 10 nucleotides agree with TRBD1. CDR3 length: 14 amino acids. V was pared by 5 bases and J by 3 bases, with 3 bases of the junction left unmatched. The germline CDR1 and CDR2 sequences are SGHTA and FQGTGA. The CDR3 DNA reads TGTGCCAGCAGCCGGACAGGGGGGGACACTGAAGCTTTCTTT. Translated, it gives CASSRTGGDTEAFF.

This clone was seen once. This chain links TRBV6-1 with TRBJ2-7; D could derive from TRBD1 or TRBD2 (5 bases each). Trimming removed 7 bases at V and 4 bases at J, with 20 bases between. The CDR3 totals 15 residues. Germline V lookup: CDR1 MNHNS, CDR2 SASEGT. The CDR3 protein is CASTEIWQGEYEQYF. CDR3 in DNA: TGTGCCAGCACGGAGATATGGCAGGGAGAATACGAGCAGTACTTC.

The chain employs TRBV7-9 and TRBJ1-4, with no clear D. The CDR3 sequence is 15 residues long. The germline V gene has CDR1 SEHNR and CDR2 FQNEAQ (reference sequence). The germline V and J ends were trimmed by 5 bases and 3 bases, with 13 bases remaining between them. CDR3 region: CASSRAAEANEKLFF. The CDR3 region has the DNA TGTGCCAGCAGCCGCGCGGCAGAAGCTAATGAAAAACTGTTTTTT. The complete variable domain, with remaining parts taken from reference TRBV7-9 and TRBJ1-4, reads DTGVSQNPRHKITKRGQNVTFRCDPISEHNRLYWYRQTLGQGPEFLTYFQNEAQLEKSRLLSDRFSAERPKGSFSTLEIQRTEQGDSAMYLCASSRAAEANEKLFFGSGTQLSVL.

This sequence joins TRBV11-2 and TRBJ2-2, with D unclear. Trimming pared 5 bases from V and 0 bases from J, leaving 16 bases between. Per the germline V gene, CDR1 is SGHAT and CDR2 is FQNNGV. The CDR3 extends over 17 amino acids. The chain's CDR3 is CASSQWLGLANTGELFF. The CDR3 DNA reads TGTGCCAGCAGCCAATGGTTGGGGTTGGCGAACACCGGGGAGCTGTTTTTT.

This chain joins TRBV30 and TRBJ1-5, with 9 bases fitting TRBD1. After removal of 5 bases from V and 2 bases from J, the junction contained 4 bases not matched to a gene. Germline-derived CDR1 and CDR2 are GTSNPN and SVGIG (reference sequence). This CDR3 has 14 amino acids. The CDR3 sequence is CAWGDRVGNQPQHF. CDR3 coding DNA: TGTGCCTGGGGGGACAGGGTGGGCAATCAGCCCCAGCATTTT.

The J gene is TRBJ1-4, the V gene TRBV5-1; D call uncertain. The CDR3 loop spans 15 amino acids. V dropped 0 bases and J dropped 7 bases, with 13 bases sitting between them. Germline V CDR1 and CDR2: SGHRS, YFSETQ. Written as DNA, the CDR3 is TGCGCCAGCAGCTTGGGGACCCTATACAGTGAAAAACTGTTTTTT. It is translated as CASSLGTLYSEKLFF.

The chain uses TRBV25-1 and TRBJ2-1; 10 nucleotides align to TRBD2. This CDR3 has 15 amino acids. Germline V gives CDR1 MGHDK, CDR2 SYGVNS. The V segment lost 2 bases and the J segment 5 bases; nucleotides outside the gene matches: 3. Here the CDR3 reads CASSELAGANNEQFF. The CDR3 DNA follows: TGTGCCAGCAGTGAACTAGCGGGGGCAAACAATGAGCAGTTCTTC.

On this clone: Germline and junction disagree at one end, which may indicate a read error. The chain combines TRBV7-2 with TRBJ1-1; D is uncertain. This CDR3 has 10 amino acids. CDR1 and CDR2 (germline): SGHTA, FQGNSA. The CDR3 spells CASNHPPFSF. The CDR3 DNA reads TGTGCCAGCAACCACCCTCCATTCTCTTTT.

The gene calls are TRBV19 and TRBJ2-2, with 10 bases aligning to TRBD1. The J segment lost 5 bases and the V segment lost 5 bases, leaving 2 bases of the junction unmatched. Germline V gene sequence: CDR1 LNHDA, CDR2 SQIVND (reference sequence). The length of the CDR3 is 14 residues. In DNA, the CDR3 is TGTGCCAGTAGTTCGGGACAGGGGACCGGGGAGCTGTTTTTT. Its protein is CASSSGQGTGELFF. Supplemented by reference TRBV19 and TRBJ2-2, the full variable domain reads DGGITQSPKYLFRKEGQNVTLSCEQNLNHDAMYWYRQDPGQGLRLIYYSQIVNDFQKGDIAEGYSVSREKKESFPLTVTSAQKNPTAFYLCASSSGQGTGELFFGEGSRLTVL.

The rearrangement uses TRBV5-1 and TRBJ2-5; D possibly corresponds to TRBD1 (6 bases). V gave up 2 bases and J gave up 5 bases, with 13 bases separating them. This CDR3 is built from 14 residues. Germline lookup yields CDR1 SGHRS and CDR2 YFSETQ. CDR3 sequence reads: CASSFQGRGETQYF. The CDR3 DNA reads TGCGCCAGCAGCTTTCAGGGGCGTGGGGAGACCCAGTACTTC. Full variable domain (outside the CDR3, taken from reference TRBV5-1 and TRBJ2-5): KAGVTQTPRYLIKTRGQQVTLSCSPISGHRSVSWYQQTPGQGLQFLFEYFSETQRNKGNFPGRFSGRQFSNSRSEMNVSTLELGDSALYLCASSFQGRGETQYFGPGTRLLVL.

The rearrangement links TRBV7-9 to TRBJ2-7; D unresolved. This CDR3 is built from 15 residues. Deletions cut 7 bases from V and 2 bases from J, with 18 bases between. Germline V gene lookup returns CDR1 SEHNR and CDR2 FQNEAQ (reference sequence). CDR3 sequence (DNA): TGTGCCAGCACCACCACCAGAGGAGCTCCCTACGAGCAGTACTTC. Translating it yields CASTTTRGAPYEQYF.

The J gene is TRBJ2-7, the V gene TRBV6-5, with 11 bases that match TRBD1. Germline values: CDR1 MNHEY, CDR2 SVGAGI. This CDR3 has 16 amino acids. J gave up 4 bases and V 2 bases, and 7 bases lay outside the gene matches. This CDR3 is CASSYGSGTGGYEQYF. CDR3 coding DNA: TGTGCCAGCAGTTACGGTTCGGGGACAGGGGGGTACGAGCAGTACTTC.

The chain couples TRBV6-1 to TRBJ1-5; 8 bases line up with TRBD1. Germline values: CDR1 MNHNS, CDR2 SASEGT. J lost 6 bases, V lost 6 bases, and 7 bases had no gene match. CDR3 length: 14 residues. The CDR3 region has the DNA TGTGCCAGCAGCGGACAGGGTTCGGGTCAGCCCCAGCATTTT. Its translation: CASSGQGSGQPQHF.

The gene calls are TRBV7-2 and TRBJ2-5, with 7 bases lining up with TRBD1. Germline V lookup: CDR1 SGHTA, CDR2 FQGNSA. The length of the CDR3 is 14 residues. After removal of 5 bases from V and 1 base from J, the junction contained 4 bases not matched to a gene. The CDR3 DNA reads as TGTGCCAGCAGCGCTGGGACAGCCCAAGAGACCCAGTACTTC. This gives the protein CASSAGTAQETQYF.

The chain couples TRBV5-3 to TRBJ2-7; 12 nucleotides agree with TRBD1. TRBV5-3 belongs to the ORF category, with a function that is uncertain. This CDR3 region has 16 residues. Trimming removed 3 bases from V and 3 bases from J; junction bases left unmatched: 7. The CDR3 loop reads CARSYNGTGGDYEQYF. The CDR3 nucleotides are TGTGCCAGAAGCTACAACGGGACAGGGGGCGACTACGAGCAGTACTTC.

The chain couples TRBV6-5 to TRBJ1-3; TRBD1 aligns across 12 bases. The germline gives CDR1 MNHEY, CDR2 SVGAGI. J lost 8 bases, V lost 0 bases, and 2 bases had no gene match. This CDR3 has 15 amino acids. CDR3 region: CASSYSGTGGYTIYF. The CDR3 DNA follows: TGTGCCAGCAGTTACTCGGGGACAGGGGGCTACACCATATATTTT.

This sequence joins TRBV27 and TRBJ1-1; no clear D gene. The germline CDR1 and CDR2 sequences are MNHEY and SMNVEV (reference sequence). Trimming took 3 bases from V and 2 from J, leaving 7 bases between them. This CDR3 has 13 residues. The DNA for the CDR3 is TGTGCCAGCAGTTTTAAGTACAACACTGAAGCTTTCTTT. It yields the protein CASSFKYNTEAFF.

The chain carries TRBV5-4 and TRBJ2-1, with D unresolved. The CDR3 sequence is 11 residues long. CDR1 is SGHNT, CDR2 YYREEE, per germline (reference sequence). The ends were cut back, 3 bases at V and 10 bases at J, with 8 bases in the middle. CDR3 residues: CASSSPGEQFF. In DNA, the CDR3 is TGTGCCAGCAGCTCCCCGGGCGAGCAGTTCTTC. Variable domain in full (rest from reference TRBV5-4 and TRBJ2-1): ETGVTQSPTHLIKTRGQQVTLRCSSQSGHNTVSWYQQALGQGPQFIFQYYREEENGRGNFPPRFSGLQFPNYSSELNVNALELDDSALYLCASSSPGEQFFGPGTRLTVL.

This chain uses TRBV6-5 with TRBJ2-7; no firm D call. This CDR3 is built from 13 residues. Looked up from germline, CDR1 is MNHEY and CDR2 is SVGAGI. The V end was cut by 4 bases, the J end by 0 bases, with 7 bases between. The CDR3 spells CASSSRVSYEQYF. The CDR3 bases are TGTGCCAGCAGTTCCCGGGTCTCCTACGAGCAGTACTTC.

The genes are TRBV7-9 and TRBJ2-3; D unresolved. Between the trimmed V and J ends, which lost 6 bases and 5 bases, there was a span of 9 bases. The CDR3 is 12 amino acids. Per the germline V gene, CDR1 is SEHNR and CDR2 is FQNEAQ (reference sequence). Here the CDR3 DNA reads TGTGCCAGCAGGGGCGGCCTAGATACGCAGTATTTT. Its translation is CASRGGLDTQYF.

This chain connects TRBV6-1 to TRBJ1-4; D is unresolved. Germline V CDR1 and CDR2: MNHNS, SASEGT. V was cut by 3 bases and J by 8 bases, with 16 bases left in between. The CDR3 runs to 15 residues. The CDR3 loop reads CASSDPALQREKLFF. The CDR3 DNA follows: TGTGCCAGCAGTGACCCTGCACTCCAGAGGGAAAAACTGTTTTTT.